The 23 T cell receptor beta chains reported below all come from one sample, sequenced in a study of blood T cell repertoires in COVID-19. Some clones are missing from TCRdb's copy, which holds only in-frame ones; the method was immunoSEQ multiplex PCR. The sample shows over 350,000 clones, just over 85% of them seen only once. The sequenced sample consisted of peripheral blood. The receptors come from a woman aged 25-40 years with active or convalescent COVID-19.

The V call is TRBV5-1, the J call TRBJ1-1; 9 bases are a match to TRBD1. V shed 3 bases and J 4 bases; nucleotides not matched to a gene: 7. CDR1 is SGHRS and CDR2 is YFSETQ in the germline V gene. The CDR3 spans 15 residues. The CDR3: CASSSLQGAGTEAFF. Here the CDR3 DNA reads TGCGCCAGCAGCTCGCTACAGGGGGCGGGCACTGAAGCTTTCTTT.

The chain is built from TRBV25-1 and TRBJ2-3; 7 bases are shared with TRBD2. The ends lost 5 bases at V and 3 bases at J; junction bases unmatched: 8. CDR3 size: 15 residues. Germline V CDR1 and CDR2: MGHDK, SYGVNS. In DNA, the CDR3 is TGTGCCAGCAGTTTCTTTGCGGGAGCGACAGATACGCAGTATTTT. It specifies CASSFFAGATDTQYF.

The table lists this clone with a count of one. This chain links TRBV7-9 with TRBJ2-3; the D gene is possibly TRBD1 (6 bases). From germline, CDR1 is SEHNR and CDR2 FQNEAQ (reference sequence). V lost 5 bases and J lost 2, with 17 bases in between. There are 16 residues in the CDR3. The CDR3 reads CASSPPPGDLTDTQYF. CDR3 DNA sequence: TGTGCCAGCAGCCCGCCCCCAGGGGATCTCACAGATACGCAGTATTTT.

This chain joins TRBV11-2 and TRBJ1-2; 8 bases line up with TRBD1. With V trimmed by 5 bases and J by 7 bases, 9 bases remained unmatched. This CDR3 comprises 14 residues. Germline-derived CDR1 and CDR2 are SGHAT and FQNNGV. The CDR3 sequence is CASSQTGQGSGYTF. The CDR3, as DNA: TGTGCCAGCAGCCAAACCGGACAGGGAAGTGGCTACACCTTC.

This clone was seen a handful of times. The gene calls are TRBV4-1 and TRBJ1-5, with TRBD1 identical over 11 bases. The CDR3 has 17 amino acids. CDR1 is MGHRA, CDR2 YSYEKL, per germline. Unmatched junction bases numbered 8, after V lost 3 bases and J lost 4 bases. Here the CDR3 DNA reads TGCGCCAGCAGCCACACCGGACAGGGGGCATTAAATCAGCCCCAGCATTTT. Its protein is CASSHTGQGALNQPQHF.

This chain connects TRBV5-6 to TRBJ1-6; D unresolved. This CDR3 contains 14 residues. CDR1 SGHDT and CDR2 YYEEEE come from the germline V gene. Trimming removed 5 bases at V and 5 bases at J, with 11 bases between. The CDR3 DNA follows: TGTGCCAGCAGGGGGTTGGGAGATAATTCACCCCTCCACTTT. Encoded protein: CASRGLGDNSPLHF.

The genes are TRBV5-8 and TRBJ1-5; D call uncertain. CDR3 length equals 15 residues. The germline V gene encodes CDR1 SGHTS and CDR2 YDEGEE. The V end lost 2 bases, the J end lost 0 bases, and 9 bases lay between the germline ends. Written as DNA, the CDR3 is TGTGCCAGCAGCTTCGGAGGTTATAGCAATCAGCCCCAGCATTTT. It codes for CASSFGGYSNQPQHF.

The chain couples TRBV18 to TRBJ2-1; D gene ambiguous. The CDR3 covers 13 residues. The V gene lost 3 bases and the J gene lost 7 bases, with 10 bases spanning the gap. From germline, CDR1 is KGHSH and CDR2 LQKENI. DNA for the CDR3: TGTGCCAGCTCACCCAGTGTGGTGAATGAGCAGTTCTTC. This codes for CASSPSVVNEQFF.

The CDR3 loop reads CSVEVSLDTQYF. DNA of the CDR3: TGCAGCGTTGAGGTCAGTCTGGATACGCAGTATTTT. The rearrangement links TRBV29-1 to TRBJ2-3; D is undetermined. Germline V gives CDR1 SQVTM, CDR2 ANQGSEA. Deletions cut 3 bases from V and 6 bases from J, with 10 bases between. This CDR3 has 12 residues.

J is TRBJ1-5 and V is TRBV10-2, with a possible D match to TRBD1 (6 bases). Germline V gives CDR1 WSHSY, CDR2 SAAADI. V lost 8 bases to trimming and J lost 6 bases, with 20 bases between them. The length of the CDR3 is 15 residues. CDR3 coding DNA: TGCGCCAGCGGGACACAGGCACGGGCCGGTCAGCCCCAGCATTTT. Its protein product is CASGTQARAGQPQHF.

This clone was seen more than once but under ten times. This chain uses TRBV19 with TRBJ1-2, with TRBD1 as a possible D gene (6 bases). The germline V gene has CDR1 LNHDA and CDR2 SQIVND (reference sequence). V lost 5 bases and J lost 8, with 15 bases in between. The CDR3 runs to 13 residues. Here the CDR3 reads CASSSQGMRGYTF. CDR3 sequence (DNA): TGTGCCAGTAGTTCTCAGGGGATGAGGGGCTACACCTTC.

This chain links TRBV6-5 with TRBJ1-2; D perhaps matches TRBD1 (5 bases). V lost 6 bases to trimming and J lost 4 bases, with 12 bases between them. Germline CDR1 MNHEY, CDR2 SVGAGI. The CDR3 consists of 13 residues. The CDR3 sequence is CASRSGGGYGYTF. Written as DNA, the CDR3 is TGTGCCAGCAGATCCGGGGGGGGCTATGGCTACACCTTC.

A remark on this clone: The sample carries other DNA sequences with the same CDR3. The CDR3 region is CASSTSTGNSPLHF. The CDR3 DNA follows: TGTGCCAGTAGTACGTCCACAGGGAATTCACCCCTCCACTTT. This chain links TRBV19 with TRBJ1-6; D perhaps matches TRBD1 (6 bases). The CDR3 loop spans 14 amino acids. V lost 4 bases, J lost 7 bases, and 11 bases lay in between. In germline, CDR1 is LNHDA, CDR2 SQIVND (reference sequence).

The chain has TRBV6-5 and TRBJ1-4; perhaps TRBD1 as D (5 bases). Germline V gene data show CDR1 as MNHEY and CDR2 as SVGAGI. The V and J ends lost 8 bases and 3 bases respectively, with 13 bases between them. The CDR3 length is 14 residues. The DNA of the CDR3 is TGTGCCAGCGGGGGGGGTAACGCTAATGAAAAACTGTTTTTT. This gives the protein CASGGGNANEKLFF.

The rearrangement links TRBV7-9 to TRBJ2-1; 7 bases agree with TRBD2. J gave up 5 bases and V 0 bases, and 7 bases lay outside the gene matches. Germline CDR1 reads SEHNR; CDR2 reads FQNEAQ (reference sequence). There are 16 residues in the CDR3. DNA for the CDR3: TGTGCCAGCAGCTTAGCTGGGGGAGGGAACCACAATGAGCAGTTCTTC. Translated: CASSLAGGGNHNEQFF.

The chain combines TRBV28 with TRBJ1-1; D call uncertain. Germline V gene data show CDR1 as MDHEN and CDR2 as SYDVKM. There are 13 residues in the CDR3. Trimming cost V 5 bases and J 11 bases, with 18 bases left between them. CDR3 protein: CASSPPTERSAFF. CDR3 nucleotides: TGTGCCAGCAGTCCACCGACGGAGCGGTCCGCTTTCTTT.

The chain carries TRBV6-1 and TRBJ1-3; D not resolved. V lost 0 bases, J lost 1 base, and 10 bases lay in between. The germline CDR1 and CDR2 sequences are MNHNS and SASEGT. The CDR3 is made up of 16 amino acids. CDR3 amino acids: CASSEAFRGSGNTIYF. In DNA form, the CDR3 reads TGTGCCAGCAGTGAAGCGTTCAGAGGATCTGGAAACACCATATATTTT.

V usage is TRBV6-6 and J usage is TRBJ1-4; 8 positions agree with TRBD1. The germline V gene encodes CDR1 MNHNY and CDR2 SVGAGI (reference sequence). V gave up 6 bases and J gave up 7 bases; unmatched junction bases: 10. The CDR3 contains 15 residues. The CDR3 is CASRNPGQGVEKLFF. For the CDR3, the DNA is TGTGCCAGCAGAAACCCAGGACAGGGAGTTGAAAAACTGTTTTTT.

The rearrangement joins TRBV6-1 to TRBJ2-7, with TRBD1 matching over 9 bases. There are 16 residues in the CDR3. Losses at the gene ends were 3 bases for V and 0 bases for J; bases not matched to a gene: 6. In germline, CDR1 is MNHNS, CDR2 SASEGT. CDR3 nucleotides: TGTGCCAGCAGTGATACCGGGACAGGGAACTCCTACGAGCAGTACTTC. Translated, it gives CASSDTGTGNSYEQYF.

The genes are TRBV25-1 and TRBJ1-4, with D maybe TRBD1 (5 bases). Trimming removed 2 bases at V and 3 bases at J, with 10 bases between. This CDR3 has 15 residues. Germline V lookup: CDR1 MGHDK, CDR2 SYGVNS. This CDR3 reads CASSEPGPSNEKLFF. The CDR3 nucleotides read TGTGCCAGCAGTGAACCAGGGCCTTCTAATGAAAAACTGTTTTTT.

This chain joins TRBV2 and TRBJ2-3, with 7 bases aligning to TRBD2. With V trimmed by 6 bases and J by 4 bases, 7 bases remained unmatched. Germline CDR1 is SNHLY and CDR2 is FYNNEI. The CDR3 is 14 residues long. CDR3 nucleotides: TGTGCCAGCAGCGGGGACTATTTGGCAGATACGCAGTATTTT. Its protein product is CASSGDYLADTQYF.

This chain connects TRBV5-6 to TRBJ1-3; D remains unclear. V was trimmed by 4 bases and J by 1 base, leaving 9 bases between them. This CDR3 contains 14 residues. Germline CDR1 reads SGHDT; CDR2 reads YYEEEE. In nucleotides, the CDR3 is TGTGCCAGCAGCGCCTTACAATCTGGAAACACCATATATTTT. This gives the protein CASSALQSGNTIYF.

The J gene is TRBJ1-6, the V gene TRBV4-1; D possibly corresponds to TRBD1 (6 bases). The length of the CDR3 is 17 residues. Between the trimmed V and J ends, which lost 0 bases and 10 bases, there was a span of 19 bases. CDR1 and CDR2 from the germline V gene are MGHRA and YSYEKL. The CDR3 DNA reads TGCGCCAGCAGCCAAGAAAGGGGGTCGCGGGTATGGTCACCCCTCCACTTT. It specifies CASSQERGSRVWSPLHF.